This T cell receptor beta chain was retrieved from a study of blood T cell repertoires in COVID-19. As for the study in general: COVID-19 samples, acute and convalescent, were from the United States, Italy and Spain.

Some clones are missing from TCRdb's copy, which holds only in-frame ones; the method was immunoSEQ multiplex PCR. The repertoire holds 200,000 to 250,000 clones, with 80% to 90% as singletons. The clonotype originates from a woman younger than 30 in a cohort exposed to, infected with or recovered from COVID-19 (not recorded which). Sequenced material: PBMCs or T cells enriched from blood (not recorded which).

The chain's CDR3 is CASSPAPGGRETQYF. The CDR3 DNA reads as TGTGCCAGCAGCCCTGCCCCGGGAGGGAGGGAGACCCAGTACTTC. V and J are TRBV5-4 and TRBJ2-5; 8 nucleotides agree with TRBD2. Germline V gene data show CDR1 as SGHNT and CDR2 as YYREEE (reference sequence). The CDR3 has 15 residues. J was trimmed by 5 bases and V by 4 bases; bases with no gene match: 10.